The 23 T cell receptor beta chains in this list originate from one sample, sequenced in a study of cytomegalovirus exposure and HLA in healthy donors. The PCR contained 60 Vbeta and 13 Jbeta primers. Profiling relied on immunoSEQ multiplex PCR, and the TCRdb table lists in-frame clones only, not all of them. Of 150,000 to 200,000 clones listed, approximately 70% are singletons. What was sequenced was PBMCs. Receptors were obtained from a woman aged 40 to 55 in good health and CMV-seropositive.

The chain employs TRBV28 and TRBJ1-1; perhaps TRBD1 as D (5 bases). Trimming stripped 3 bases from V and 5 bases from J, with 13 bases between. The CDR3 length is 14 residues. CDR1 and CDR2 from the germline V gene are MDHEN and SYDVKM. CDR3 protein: CASSFPQGSTEAFF. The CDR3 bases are TGTGCCAGCAGTTTTCCGCAGGGAAGTACTGAAGCTTTCTTT. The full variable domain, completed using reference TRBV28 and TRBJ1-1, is DVKVTQSSRYLVKRTGEKVFLECVQDMDHENMFWYRQDPGLGLRLIYFSYDVKMKEKGDIPEGYSVSREKKERFSLILESASTNQTSMYLCASSFPQGSTEAFFGQGTRLTVV.

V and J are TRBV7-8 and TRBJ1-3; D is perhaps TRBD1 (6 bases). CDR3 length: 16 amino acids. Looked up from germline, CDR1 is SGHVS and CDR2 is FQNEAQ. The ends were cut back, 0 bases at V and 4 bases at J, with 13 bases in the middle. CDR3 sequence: CASSLAPGDGGNTIYF. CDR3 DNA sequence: TGTGCCAGCAGCTTAGCCCCAGGGGATGGGGGAAACACCATATATTTT.

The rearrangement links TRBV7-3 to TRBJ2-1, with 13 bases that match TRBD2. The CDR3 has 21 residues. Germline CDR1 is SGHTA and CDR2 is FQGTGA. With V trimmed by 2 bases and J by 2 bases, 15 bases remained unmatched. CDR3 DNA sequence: TGTGCCAGCAGCTTACGGGTACTAAAATACGGACTAGCGGGGGCCTACAATGAGCAGTTCTTC. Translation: CASSLRVLKYGLAGAYNEQFF.

DNA of the CDR3: TGTGCCAGCAGTTTGGGGGGGGTAGAGACCCAGTACTTC. Its translation: CASSLGGVETQYF. The chain carries TRBV6-5 and TRBJ2-5; 7 bases are shared with TRBD2. CDR1 is MNHEY, CDR2 SVGAGI, per germline. The V segment lost 4 bases and the J segment 4 bases; nucleotides outside the gene matches: 3. The CDR3 has 13 residues.

CDR3 protein: CATSREGGNYYEQYF. CDR3 nucleotide sequence: TGTGCCACCAGCAGAGAGGGAGGGAATTACTACGAGCAGTACTTC. The chain uses TRBV15 and TRBJ2-7; 7 nucleotides match TRBD2. V shed 0 bases, J shed 3 bases, and the junction held 5 bases outside the gene matches. Germline V CDR1 and CDR2: LNHNV, YYDKDF (reference sequence). There are 15 residues in the CDR3. The full variable domain, with the rest looked up from reference TRBV15 and TRBJ2-7, is DAMVIQNPRYQVTQFGKPVTLSCSQTLNHNVMYWYQQKSSQAPKLLFHYYDKDFNNEADTPDNFQSRRPNTSFCFLDIRSPGLGDTAMYLCATSREGGNYYEQYFGPGTRLTVT.

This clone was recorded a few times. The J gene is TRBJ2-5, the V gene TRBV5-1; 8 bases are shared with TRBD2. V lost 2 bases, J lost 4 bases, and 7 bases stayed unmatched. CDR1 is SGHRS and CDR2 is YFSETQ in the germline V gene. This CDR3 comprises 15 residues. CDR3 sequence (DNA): TGCGCCAGCAGCTTTACGGAGCGGGAGATAGAGACCCAGTACTTC. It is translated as CASSFTEREIETQYF.

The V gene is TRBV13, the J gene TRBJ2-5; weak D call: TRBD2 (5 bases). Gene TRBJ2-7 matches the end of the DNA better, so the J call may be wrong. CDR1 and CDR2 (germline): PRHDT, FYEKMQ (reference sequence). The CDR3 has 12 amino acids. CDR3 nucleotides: TGTGCCAGCAGCGTGTGGGAGTACGAGCAGTACTTC. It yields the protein CASSVWEYEQYF.

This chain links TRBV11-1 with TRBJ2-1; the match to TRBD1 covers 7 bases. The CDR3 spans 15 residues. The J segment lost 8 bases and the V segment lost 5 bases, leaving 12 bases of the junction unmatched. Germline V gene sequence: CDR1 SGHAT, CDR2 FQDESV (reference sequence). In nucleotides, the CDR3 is TGTGCCAGCAGCCTAAGGGCACAGGGGTTCGATGAGCAGTTCTTC. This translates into CASSLRAQGFDEQFF.

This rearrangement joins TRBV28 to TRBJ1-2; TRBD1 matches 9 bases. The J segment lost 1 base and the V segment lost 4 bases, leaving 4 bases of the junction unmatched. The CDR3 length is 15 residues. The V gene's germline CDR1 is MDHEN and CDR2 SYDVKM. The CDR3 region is CASSSGTGNNYGYTF. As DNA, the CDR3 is TGTGCCAGCAGTTCCGGGACAGGGAATAACTATGGCTACACCTTC.

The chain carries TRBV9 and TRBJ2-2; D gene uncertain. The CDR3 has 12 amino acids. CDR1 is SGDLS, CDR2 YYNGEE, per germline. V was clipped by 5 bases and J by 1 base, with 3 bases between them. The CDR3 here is CASSRNTGELFF. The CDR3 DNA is TGTGCCAGCAGTAGGAACACCGGGGAGCTGTTTTTT.

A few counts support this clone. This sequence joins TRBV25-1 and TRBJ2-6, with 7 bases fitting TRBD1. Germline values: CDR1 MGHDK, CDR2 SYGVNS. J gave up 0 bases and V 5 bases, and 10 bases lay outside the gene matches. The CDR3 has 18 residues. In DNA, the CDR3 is TGTGCCAGCAGTACCCTACAGGGGATTACCTCTGGGGCCAACGTCCTGACTTTC. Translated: CASSTLQGITSGANVLTF.

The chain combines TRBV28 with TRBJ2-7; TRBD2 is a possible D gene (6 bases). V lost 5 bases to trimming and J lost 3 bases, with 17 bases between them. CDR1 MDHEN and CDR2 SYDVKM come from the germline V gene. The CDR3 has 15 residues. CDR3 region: CASSNKGLPNYEQYF. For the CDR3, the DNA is TGTGCCAGCAGTAATAAGGGACTGCCGAACTACGAGCAGTACTTC.

The CDR3 loop is CASSSGNLGQVSGNTIYF. The CDR3 DNA sequence: TGTGCCAGCAGCTCTGGAAATCTGGGACAGGTCTCTGGAAACACCATATATTTT. The chain couples TRBV5-4 to TRBJ1-3, with TRBD1 matching over 8 bases. The germline V gene has CDR1 SGHNT and CDR2 YYREEE (reference sequence). V was clipped by 3 bases and J by 0 bases; unmatched bases: 11. This CDR3 has 18 amino acids.

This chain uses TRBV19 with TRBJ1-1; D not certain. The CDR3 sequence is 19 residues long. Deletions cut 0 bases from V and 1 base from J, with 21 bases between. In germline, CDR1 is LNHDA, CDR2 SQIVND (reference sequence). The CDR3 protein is CASSIDLSRYRAANTEAFF. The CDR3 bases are TGTGCCAGTAGTATAGATCTCTCCCGATATCGCGCGGCGAACACTGAAGCTTTCTTT.

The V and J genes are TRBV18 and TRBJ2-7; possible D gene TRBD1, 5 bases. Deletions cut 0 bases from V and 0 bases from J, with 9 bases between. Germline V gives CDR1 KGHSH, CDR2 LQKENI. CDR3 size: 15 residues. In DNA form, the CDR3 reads TGTGCCAGCTCACCACCGGGGCAGATCTCCTACGAGCAGTACTTC. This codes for CASSPPGQISYEQYF.

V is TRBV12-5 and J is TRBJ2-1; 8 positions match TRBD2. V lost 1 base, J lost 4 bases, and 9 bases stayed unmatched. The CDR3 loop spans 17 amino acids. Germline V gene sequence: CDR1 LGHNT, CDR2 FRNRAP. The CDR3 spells CASGLARLAGSYNEQFF. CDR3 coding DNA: TGTGCTAGTGGTTTGGCCAGATTAGCGGGGAGTTACAATGAGCAGTTCTTC.

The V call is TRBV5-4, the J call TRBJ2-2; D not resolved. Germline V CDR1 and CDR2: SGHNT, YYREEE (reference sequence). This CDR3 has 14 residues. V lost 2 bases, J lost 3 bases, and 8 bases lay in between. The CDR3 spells CASSFNFDTGELFF. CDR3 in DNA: TGTGCCAGCAGCTTTAACTTCGACACCGGGGAGCTGTTTTTT. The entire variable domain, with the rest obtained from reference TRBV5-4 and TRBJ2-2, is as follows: ETGVTQSPTHLIKTRGQQVTLRCSSQSGHNTVSWYQQALGQGPQFIFQYYREEENGRGNFPPRFSGLQFPNYSSELNVNALELDDSALYLCASSFNFDTGELFFGEGSRLTVL.

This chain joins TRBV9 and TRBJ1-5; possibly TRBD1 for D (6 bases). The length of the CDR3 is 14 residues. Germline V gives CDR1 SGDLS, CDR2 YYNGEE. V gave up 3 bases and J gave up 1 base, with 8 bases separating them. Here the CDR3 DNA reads TGTGCCAGCAGCGACGGACAGAGCAATCAGCCCCAGCATTTT. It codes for CASSDGQSNQPQHF.

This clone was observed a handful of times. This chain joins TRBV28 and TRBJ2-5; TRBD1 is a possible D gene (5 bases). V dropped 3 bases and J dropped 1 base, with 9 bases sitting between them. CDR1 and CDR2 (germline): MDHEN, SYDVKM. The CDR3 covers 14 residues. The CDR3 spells CASSLTATQETQYF. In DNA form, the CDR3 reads TGTGCCAGCAGTTTGACAGCGACCCAAGAGACCCAGTACTTC.

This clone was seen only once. CDR3 residues: CASSKDSDRPGYTF. The DNA of the CDR3 is TGTGCCAGCAGCAAAGATTCGGACAGACCTGGCTACACCTTC. V gene TRBV6-5 combines with J gene TRBJ1-2; possibly TRBD1 for D (6 bases). The germline gives CDR1 MNHEY, CDR2 SVGAGI. Trimming cost V 6 bases and J 7 bases, with 18 bases left between them. The CDR3 loop spans 14 amino acids.

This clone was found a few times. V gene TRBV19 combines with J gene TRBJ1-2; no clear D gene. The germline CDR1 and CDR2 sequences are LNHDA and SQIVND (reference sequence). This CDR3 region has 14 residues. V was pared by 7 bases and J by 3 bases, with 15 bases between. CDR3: CASTLTENYYGYTF. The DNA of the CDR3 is TGTGCCAGTACCCTTACAGAGAACTACTATGGCTACACCTTC.

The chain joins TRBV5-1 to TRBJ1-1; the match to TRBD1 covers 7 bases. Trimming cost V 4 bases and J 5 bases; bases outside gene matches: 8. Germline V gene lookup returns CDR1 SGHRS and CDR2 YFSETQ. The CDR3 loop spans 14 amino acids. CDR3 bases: TGCGCCAGCAGCCCACTTACAGGGGATACTGAAGCTTTCTTT. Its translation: CASSPLTGDTEAFF.

The CDR3 spells CASSLEQGAGELFF. CDR3 DNA: TGCGCCAGCAGCTTGGAACAGGGGGCCGGGGAGCTGTTTTTT. The chain recombines TRBV5-1 with TRBJ2-2; 8 bases match TRBD1. Looked up from germline, CDR1 is SGHRS and CDR2 is YFSETQ. The CDR3 spans 14 residues. The V gene end was trimmed by 0 bases and the J gene end by 6 bases; junction bases not matched to a gene: 1. The whole variable domain, remainder taken from reference TRBV5-1 and TRBJ2-2, is KAGVTQTPRYLIKTRGQQVTLSCSPISGHRSVSWYQQTPGQGLQFLFEYFSETQRNKGNFPGRFSGRQFSNSRSEMNVSTLELGDSALYLCASSLEQGAGELFFGEGSRLTVL.